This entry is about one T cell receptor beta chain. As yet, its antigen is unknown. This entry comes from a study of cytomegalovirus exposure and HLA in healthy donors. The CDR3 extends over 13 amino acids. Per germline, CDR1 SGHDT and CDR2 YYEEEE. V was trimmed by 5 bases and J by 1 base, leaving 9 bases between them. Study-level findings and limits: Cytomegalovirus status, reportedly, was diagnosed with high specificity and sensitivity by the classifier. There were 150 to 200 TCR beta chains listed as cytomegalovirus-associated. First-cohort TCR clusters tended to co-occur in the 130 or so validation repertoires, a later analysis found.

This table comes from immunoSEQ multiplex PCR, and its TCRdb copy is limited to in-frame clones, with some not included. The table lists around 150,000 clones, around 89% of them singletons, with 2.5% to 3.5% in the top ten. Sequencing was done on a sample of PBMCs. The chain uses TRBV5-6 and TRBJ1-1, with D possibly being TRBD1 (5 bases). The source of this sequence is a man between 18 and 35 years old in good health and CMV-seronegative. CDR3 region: CASRVTGNTEAFF. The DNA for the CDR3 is TGTGCCAGCAGGGTAACAGGGAACACTGAAGCTTTCTTT.